A selection of T cell receptor beta chains follows, all from one sample in a study of CD8 T cells in acute hepatitis C reinfection. Using immunoSEQ multiplex PCR, the repertoire was profiled, and TCRdb retains in-frame clones only, with some absent. The sample carries 30,000 to 40,000 clones, 80% to 90% recorded once. Source material: naive CD8+ T cells from PBMCs. The origin of the receptors is a man aged 25 to 40 with chronic hepatitis C. Each CDR3 is given with its conserved first and last residue. Fields, in order: clone size, J gene, D gene, V gene, CDR3 protein, CDR3 DNA. The D gene is left open where the match is weak. A row's size may be missing; if present it is once, few, many or a size class.

clone_size: .
j_call: TRBJ1-1
d_call: .
v_call: TRBV11-2
cdr3_aa: CASTLAYRAGAEAFF
cdr3_nt: TGTGCCAGCACCCTTGCGTACAGGGCGGGGGCTGAAGCTTTCTTT

clone_size: .
j_call: TRBJ2-3
d_call: .
v_call: TRBV19
cdr3_aa: CASSLFSAGGTDTQYF
cdr3_nt: TGTGCCAGTAGTTTATTCTCAGCGGGCGGCACAGATACGCAGTATTTT

clone_size: few
j_call: TRBJ1-3
d_call: .
v_call: TRBV7-2
cdr3_aa: CASSLSGSSGNTIYF
cdr3_nt: TGTGCCAGCAGCTTGTCCGGAAGCTCTGGAAACACCATATATTTT

clone_size: .
j_call: TRBJ2-1
d_call: .
v_call: TRBV29-1
cdr3_aa: CSVGLHNEQFF
cdr3_nt: TGCAGCGTTGGTCTCCACAATGAGCAGTTCTTC

clone_size: .
j_call: TRBJ2-7
d_call: TRBD2
v_call: TRBV6-1
cdr3_aa: CASSERLAGAYEQYF
cdr3_nt: TGTGCCAGCAGTGAGCGTCTAGCGGGAGCCTACGAGCAGTACTTC

clone_size: .
j_call: TRBJ2-1
d_call: TRBD2
v_call: TRBV6-1
cdr3_aa: CASNTGRAREVEQFF
cdr3_nt: TGTGCCAGCAATACCGGGAGGGCTAGGGAGGTCGAGCAGTTCTTC

clone_size: .
j_call: TRBJ2-7
d_call: .
v_call: TRBV9
cdr3_aa: CASSVSPGLYEQYF
cdr3_nt: TGTGCCAGCAGCGTCTCCCCTGGGCTCTACGAGCAGTACTTC

clone_size: few
j_call: TRBJ1-2
d_call: .
v_call: TRBV19
cdr3_aa: CASSIDNSGYTF
cdr3_nt: TGTGCCAGTAGTATAGATAACTCCGGCTACACCTTC

clone_size: .
j_call: TRBJ2-4
d_call: .
v_call: TRBV11-2
cdr3_aa: CASSGLLDIQYF
cdr3_nt: TGTGCCAGCTCAGGGTTGCTTGACATTCAGTACTTC

clone_size: .
j_call: TRBJ2-3
d_call: .
v_call: TRBV7-9
cdr3_aa: CASSLLSDTQYF
cdr3_nt: TGTGCCAGCAGCTTATTATCAGATACGCAGTATTTT

clone_size: once
j_call: TRBJ2-1
d_call: .
v_call: TRBV9
cdr3_aa: CASSVSRVSAGNEQFF
cdr3_nt: TGTGCCAGCAGCGTATCGAGGGTTAGCGCTGGAAATGAGCAGTTCTTC

clone_size: .
j_call: TRBJ2-7
d_call: TRBD2
v_call: TRBV4-2
cdr3_aa: CASSQVTSGRIWAEQYF
cdr3_nt: TGTGCCAGCAGCCAAGTGACTAGCGGGAGGATCTGGGCCGAGCAGTACTTC

clone_size: .
j_call: TRBJ2-3
d_call: .
v_call: TRBV7-8
cdr3_aa: CASRLSTSTDTQYF
cdr3_nt: TGTGCCAGCAGGTTATCAACTAGCACAGATACGCAGTATTTT

clone_size: .
j_call: TRBJ1-1
d_call: .
v_call: TRBV27
cdr3_aa: CASSLTRGGTEAFF
cdr3_nt: TGTGCCAGCAGTTTAACCAGGGGAGGGACTGAAGCTTTCTTT

clone_size: .
j_call: TRBJ1-1
d_call: .
v_call: TRBV7-2
cdr3_aa: CASSFLALNTEAFF
cdr3_nt: TGTGCCAGCAGCTTCCTGGCCCTTAACACTGAAGCTTTCTTT

clone_size: .
j_call: TRBJ2-7
d_call: .
v_call: TRBV6-5
cdr3_aa: CASSELREQYF
cdr3_nt: TGTGCCAGCAGCGAATTGAGGGAGCAGTACTTC

clone_size: .
j_call: TRBJ2-5
d_call: TRBD2
v_call: TRBV13
cdr3_aa: CASSFILEGGAQYF
cdr3_nt: TGTGCCAGCAGCTTTATTTTGGAGGGAGGGGCCCAGTACTTC

clone_size: .
j_call: TRBJ2-1
d_call: .
v_call: TRBV7-9
cdr3_aa: CASSLAAGYNEQFF
cdr3_nt: TGTGCCAGCAGCTTAGCGGCGGGATACAATGAGCAGTTCTTC

clone_size: .
j_call: TRBJ1-4
d_call: .
v_call: TRBV13
cdr3_aa: CASRSRATNEKLFF
cdr3_nt: TGTGCCAGCAGGTCAAGAGCAACTAATGAAAAACTGTTTTTT

clone_size: .
j_call: TRBJ1-6
d_call: .
v_call: TRBV27
cdr3_aa: CATRITGLGSPLHF
cdr3_nt: TGTGCCACCAGAATAACAGGTTTGGGTTCACCCCTCCACTTT

clone_size: .
j_call: TRBJ2-1
d_call: .
v_call: TRBV5-1
cdr3_aa: CASSLVGGSYNEQFF
cdr3_nt: TGCGCCAGCAGCTTGGTGGGCGGTTCCTACAATGAGCAGTTCTTC

clone_size: .
j_call: TRBJ2-6
d_call: TRBD1
v_call: TRBV9
cdr3_aa: CASSATGGNSGANVLTF
cdr3_nt: TGTGCCAGCAGCGCTACAGGGGGAAACTCTGGGGCCAACGTCCTGACTTTC

clone_size: .
j_call: TRBJ1-5
d_call: .
v_call: TRBV7-9
cdr3_aa: CASSLANNQPQHF
cdr3_nt: TGTGCCAGCAGCTTAGCCAACAATCAGCCCCAGCATTTT

clone_size: .
j_call: TRBJ2-7
d_call: TRBD1
v_call: TRBV11-2
cdr3_aa: CASSGSGTAYEQYF
cdr3_nt: TGTGCCAGCAGCGGATCCGGGACAGCCTACGAGCAGTACTTC

clone_size: .
j_call: TRBJ2-2
d_call: TRBD1
v_call: TRBV7-9
cdr3_aa: CASSLAGGHGELFF
cdr3_nt: TGTGCCAGCAGCTTAGCAGGGGGCCACGGGGAGCTGTTTTTT

clone_size: .
j_call: TRBJ1-2
d_call: .
v_call: TRBV14
cdr3_aa: CASSQLGQLAHYGYTF
cdr3_nt: TGTGCCAGCAGCCAACTCGGTCAGCTCGCCCACTATGGCTACACCTTC

clone_size: .
j_call: TRBJ1-1
d_call: .
v_call: TRBV19
cdr3_aa: CASSMTGGWNTEAFF
cdr3_nt: TGTGCCAGTAGTATGACGGGTGGCTGGAACACTGAAGCTTTCTTT

clone_size: .
j_call: TRBJ2-7
d_call: .
v_call: TRBV19
cdr3_aa: CASSPGWGAYEQYF
cdr3_nt: TGTGCCAGTAGCCCTGGGTGGGGCGCCTACGAGCAGTACTTC

clone_size: .
j_call: TRBJ2-3
d_call: TRBD2
v_call: TRBV11-2
cdr3_aa: CASGRTSGSGVFTDTQYF
cdr3_nt: TGTGCCAGCGGAAGGACTAGCGGGAGCGGGGTATTCACAGATACGCAGTATTTT

clone_size: few
j_call: TRBJ2-7
d_call: .
v_call: TRBV27
cdr3_aa: CASSLSAQYEQYF
cdr3_nt: TGTGCCAGCAGTTTATCAGCGCAGTACGAGCAGTACTTC

clone_size: .
j_call: TRBJ2-5
d_call: .
v_call: TRBV4-2
cdr3_aa: CASSDPGVIETQYF
cdr3_nt: TGTGCCAGCAGCGACCCAGGGGTAATCGAGACCCAGTACTTC

clone_size: .
j_call: TRBJ2-1
d_call: TRBD2
v_call: TRBV7-6
cdr3_aa: CASSRRAGNEQFF
cdr3_nt: TGTGCCAGCTCTAGGAGAGCGGGGAATGAGCAGTTCTTC

clone_size: .
j_call: TRBJ2-1
d_call: TRBD2
v_call: TRBV10-3
cdr3_aa: CAITSGDSSYNEQFF
cdr3_nt: TGTGCCATCACGAGCGGGGACTCTTCCTACAATGAGCAGTTCTTC

clone_size: .
j_call: TRBJ2-3
d_call: .
v_call: TRBV27
cdr3_aa: CASSSLLGTDTQYF
cdr3_nt: TGTGCCAGCAGTTCTCTGCTGGGCACAGATACGCAGTATTTT

clone_size: .
j_call: TRBJ2-1
d_call: TRBD2
v_call: TRBV5-4
cdr3_aa: CASSLGLAGAANEQFF
cdr3_nt: TGTGCCAGCAGCTTGGGGTTAGCGGGGGCCGCCAATGAGCAGTTCTTC

clone_size: .
j_call: TRBJ1-2
d_call: .
v_call: TRBV19
cdr3_aa: CASSIGGQTNF
cdr3_nt: TGTGCCAGTAGTATAGGGGGGCAGACCAACTTC

clone_size: .
j_call: TRBJ1-5
d_call: .
v_call: TRBV6-7
cdr3_aa: CARIRGGNQPQHF
cdr3_nt: TGTGCCAGAATTCGGGGAGGAAATCAGCCCCAGCATTTT

clone_size: .
j_call: TRBJ2-7
d_call: .
v_call: TRBV21-1
cdr3_aa: CASKAGQEYRSSYEQYF
cdr3_nt: TGTGCCAGCAAGGCGGGACAGGAATATAGAAGCTCCTACGAGCAGTACTTC

clone_size: .
j_call: TRBJ1-5
d_call: TRBD1
v_call: TRBV27
cdr3_aa: CASSLFPTGEKPQHF
cdr3_nt: TGTGCCAGCAGCTTATTCCCGACAGGGGAAAAGCCTCAGCATTTT

clone_size: once
j_call: TRBJ1-5
d_call: .
v_call: TRBV5-8
cdr3_aa: CASSPGTHSNQPQHF
cdr3_nt: TGTGCCAGCAGCCCCGGGACACATAGCAATCAGCCCCAGCATTTT

clone_size: .
j_call: TRBJ2-7
d_call: .
v_call: TRBV5-6
cdr3_aa: CASSLGPGLTYEQYF
cdr3_nt: TGTGCCAGCAGCTTGGGCCCAGGGCTTACCTACGAGCAGTACTTC

clone_size: .
j_call: TRBJ2-7
d_call: TRBD2
v_call: TRBV10-3
cdr3_aa: CAISESGVAGVFGTYEQYF
cdr3_nt: TGTGCCATCAGTGAGTCCGGCGTCGCGGGGGTCTTCGGAACCTACGAGCAGTACTTC